These 15 T cell receptor beta chains came from one sample sequenced in a study of CD8+ T cells in alopecia areata. The treatment denotes: oral pan-JAK inhibitor, 5-10 mg twice daily. cDNA serving as the sequencing template came from extracted, reverse transcribed RNA. Here immunoSEQ multiplex PCR was the method, and the copy in TCRdb shows in-frame clones only, minus some. The data contain approximately 170,000 clones, 50% to 60% of them singletons. This specimen was CD4+ T cells sorted from blood, taken at week 4, from a patient treated with tofacitinib. The receptors here all came from a human donor with alopecia areata.

The sample holds one count of this clone. V usage is TRBV7-2 and J usage is TRBJ2-7; TRBD1 matches at 9 bases. CDR1 is SGHTA, CDR2 FQGNSA, per germline. Losses at the gene ends were 4 bases for V and 3 bases for J; bases not matched to a gene: 7. The CDR3 consists of 15 residues. The CDR3 DNA sequence: TGTGCCAGCAGCTGGCCGGGACAGGGAGTCTACGAGCAGTACTTC. Protein product: CASSWPGQGVYEQYF.

The sample holds a few counts of this clone. The genes are TRBV14 and TRBJ2-3; 7 bases line up with TRBD2. The CDR3 spans 16 residues. V shed 5 bases and J 4 bases; nucleotides not matched to a gene: 12. Germline CDR1 is SGHDN and CDR2 is FVKESK. The CDR3 bases are TGTGCCAGCAGCGGAAGAACAATAGGGAGGGCAGATACGCAGTATTTT. Protein sequence: CASSGRTIGRADTQYF.

This clone was counted a few times. The CDR3 DNA reads as TGCGCCAGCAGCCAGACCCCCCCGGGTCCGAGCTCCTACAATGAGCAGTTCTTC. Translated, it gives CASSQTPPGPSSYNEQFF. The chain uses TRBV5-1 and TRBJ2-1; D is uncertain. Trimming took off 4 bases at V and 0 bases at J, with 20 bases between the two ends. Germline values: CDR1 SGHRS, CDR2 YFSETQ. The length of the CDR3 is 18 residues. Looking up the rest from reference TRBV5-1 and TRBJ2-1 gives the full variable domain: KAGVTQTPRYLIKTRGQQVTLSCSPISGHRSVSWYQQTPGQGLQFLFEYFSETQRNKGNFPGRFSGRQFSNSRSEMNVSTLELGDSALYLCASSQTPPGPSSYNEQFFGPGTRLTVL.

This clone has a count of ten or more. This chain links TRBV5-1 with TRBJ2-1; either TRBD1 or TRBD2 may fit D (6 bases each). CDR3 length equals 15 residues. Trimming took off 1 base at V and 8 bases at J, with 16 bases between the two ends. Germline CDR1 is SGHRS and CDR2 is YFSETQ. The CDR3 DNA reads TGCGCCAGCAGCTTGAGGGGGGTCCCAGGGGATGAGCAGTTCTTC. Encoded protein: CASSLRGVPGDEQFF.

This clone was observed a single time. Other nucleotide sequences from this sample produce the same CDR3. The chain links TRBV30 to TRBJ2-6; D remains ambiguous. Germline CDR1 GTSNPN, CDR2 SVGIG (reference sequence). V lost 2 bases and J lost 0, with 5 bases in between. The CDR3 contains 14 residues. CDR3 residues: CAWSIRSGANVLTF. The CDR3 DNA is TGTGCCTGGAGTATCCGCTCTGGGGCCAACGTCCTGACTTTC.

This clone was detected only a few times. This rearrangement joins TRBV30 to TRBJ2-1, with 12 bases lining up with TRBD2. The V and J ends lost 1 base and 1 base, in that order; junction bases with no gene match: 8. The CDR3 contains 18 residues. The germline CDR1 and CDR2 sequences are GTSNPN and SVGIG (reference sequence). The CDR3 sequence is CAWSDPRTSGASYNEQFF. CDR3 in DNA: TGTGCCTGGAGTGACCCAAGGACTAGCGGGGCTTCCTACAATGAGCAGTTCTTC.

The chain links TRBV27 to TRBJ2-1; possible D gene TRBD1, 6 bases. Trimming cost V 5 bases and J 0 bases, with 14 bases left between them. CDR1 and CDR2 (germline): MNHEY, SMNVEV (reference sequence). The CDR3 loop spans 16 amino acids. The CDR3 here is CASSPWTDSSYNEQFF. CDR3 bases: TGTGCCAGCAGTCCCTGGACGGACAGCTCCTACAATGAGCAGTTCTTC.

The chain links TRBV5-4 to TRBJ2-7; a weak D match, TRBD1 (5 bases). V lost 4 bases and J lost 5, with 16 bases in between. The CDR3 runs to 14 residues. Germline V gene sequence: CDR1 SGHNT, CDR2 YYREEE (reference sequence). The CDR3 loop is CASSRPTRAHEQYF. The CDR3 DNA reads TGTGCCAGCAGCCGTCCAACCAGGGCCCACGAGCAGTACTTC.

The CDR3 DNA reads TGTGCCAGCAGCTTCCGTGCAAAGGATACCGGGGAGCTGTTTTTT. It codes for CASSFRAKDTGELFF. The chain joins TRBV7-9 to TRBJ2-2; no clear D. Trimming pared 3 bases from V and 5 bases from J, leaving 13 bases between. Germline V gives CDR1 SEHNR, CDR2 FQNEAQ (reference sequence). The CDR3 consists of 15 residues.

The chain joins TRBV29-1 to TRBJ1-2, with 8 bases matching TRBD1. Per germline, CDR1 SQVTM and CDR2 ANQGSEA. V dropped 0 bases and J dropped 6; count of bases not matched to a gene: 3. The CDR3 totals 13 residues. The CDR3 bases are TGCAGCGTTGAAGATCTCAGGGGGCATGGCTACACCTTC. This translates into CSVEDLRGHGYTF.

This clone was observed a few times. V and J are TRBV7-8 and TRBJ2-5; D remains unclear. Trimming stripped 1 base from V and 5 bases from J, with 5 bases between. This CDR3 is 12 amino acids long. CDR1 SGHVS and CDR2 FQNEAQ come from the germline V gene. DNA for the CDR3: TGTGCCAGCAGCTTAGGGCCCGAGACCCAGTACTTC. It translates to CASSLGPETQYF.

The chain carries TRBV19 and TRBJ1-5; D is uncertain. Germline V gene sequence: CDR1 LNHDA, CDR2 SQIVND (reference sequence). The CDR3 loop spans 14 amino acids. V was clipped by 5 bases and J by 3 bases, with 11 bases between them. DNA of the CDR3: TGTGCCAGTAGTTTCCGGACTATCAATCAGCCCCAGCATTTT. This sequence encodes CASSFRTINQPQHF.

The J gene is TRBJ2-7, the V gene TRBV7-2; 10 nucleotides agree with TRBD1. Germline loops: CDR1 SGHTA, CDR2 FQGNSA. This CDR3 is built from 15 residues. Germline trimming cut 5 bases from V and 6 bases from J; bases unmatched to any gene: 10. CDR3 protein: CASSPGPWTGGEQYF. CDR3 nucleotide sequence: TGTGCCAGCAGCCCCGGCCCCTGGACAGGGGGCGAGCAGTACTTC.

The J gene is TRBJ2-4, the V gene TRBV28, with a possible D match to TRBD1 (8 bases). Trimming cost V 9 bases and J 3 bases, with 15 bases left between them. The germline gives CDR1 MDHEN, CDR2 SYDVKM. The CDR3 has 14 residues. In nucleotides, the CDR3 is TGTGCCAGTCAGGACAGGGAGGGCAAAAACATTCAGTACTTC. It codes for CASQDREGKNIQYF.

V gene TRBV29-1 combines with J gene TRBJ2-4; D is possibly TRBD1 (5 bases). Germline CDR1 reads SQVTM; CDR2 reads ANQGSEA. Trimming cost V 4 bases and J 7 bases, with 11 bases left between them. This CDR3 is built from 12 residues. As DNA, the CDR3 is TGCAGCGTTGGTAGCCAGGGTAACATTCAGTACTTC. Translation gives CSVGSQGNIQYF.